This T cell receptor beta chain was retrieved from a study of blood T cell repertoires in COVID-19. Study summary: Sites in the United States, Italy and Spain provided acute and convalescent COVID-19 samples. From T cells, B-cell-depleted T cells, or PBMCs came the material, which was cDNA or gDNA.

Authors' analysis steps: Reference gene primer amplification gave estimated nucleated cell counts. The table came from immunoSEQ multiplex PCR; TCRdb's copy has only in-frame clones and leaves some out. V, J and clone size reflect that table, while D and trimming were determined from the DNA. The data hold some 66,000 clones, with over 80% observed a single time. This clone has more than one count but fewer than ten. The ends were cut back, 2 bases at V and 3 bases at J, with 14 bases in the middle. This CDR3 has 16 residues. Germline CDR1 MNHEY, CDR2 SVGEGT. The chain links TRBV6-2 or TRBV6-3 to TRBJ1-5; D may be TRBD1 (5 bases). Sequenced input: peripheral blood. This sequence was found in a human donor with active COVID-19. The donor label of this sample is uncertain. The CDR3 here is CASSYEIDSNNQPQHF. For the CDR3, the DNA is TGTGCCAGCAGTTACGAGATTGACAGTAACAATCAGCCCCAGCATTTT.